This is a list of T cell receptor beta chains from one sample in a study of blood T cell repertoires in COVID-19. Assay: immunoSEQ multiplex PCR; the TCRdb copy retains only in-frame clones and omits some. This sample has about 200,000 clones; 80% to 90% occur once, and the top ten carry approximately 6.2%. Input material: peripheral blood. These receptors came from a man in his fifties or sixties who had recovered from COVID-19. Each CDR3 is given with its conserved first and last residue. D genes are given only for firm matches. The listing skips clone size in some rows; elsewhere it reads once, few, many or a size class.

abundance	len	j_gene	d_gene	v_gene	CDR3aa	CDR3nt
.	16	TRBJ2-2	.	TRBV7-6	CASTAGAGTNTGELFF	TGTGCCAGCACCGCAGGGGCCGGGACGAACACCGGGGAGCTGTTTTTT
.	15	TRBJ2-7	TRBD2	TRBV5-4	CASSLGVPSGNEQYF	TGTGCCAGCAGCTTGGGGGTCCCCAGCGGGAACGAGCAGTACTTC
.	15	TRBJ2-7	.	TRBV30	CAWSVRAIRTYEQYF	TGTGCCTGGAGTGTAAGGGCTATTAGGACTTACGAGCAGTACTTC
.	16	TRBJ2-3	.	TRBV7-9	CASSPGQGLPTDTQYF	TGTGCCAGCAGCCCCGGACAGGGACTACCCACAGATACGCAGTATTTT
.	15	TRBJ2-3	.	TRBV28	CASSLARSSTDTQYF	TGTGCCAGCAGTTTAGCACGGAGTAGCACAGATACGCAGTATTTT
once	16	TRBJ1-1	.	TRBV4-1	CASSQVRGLGFPEAFF	TGCGCCAGCAGCCAAGTCCGGGGTTTGGGTTTCCCTGAAGCTTTCTTT
.	14	TRBJ1-3	TRBD1	TRBV9	CASDQGASGNTIYF	TGTGCCAGCGATCAGGGGGCCTCTGGAAACACCATATATTTT
once	14	TRBJ2-1	.	TRBV6-1	CASSDPGQVNEQFF	TGTGCCAGCAGTGACCCTGGACAAGTCAATGAGCAGTTCTTC
.	16	TRBJ2-5	.	TRBV5-1	CASSLGRSGNQETQYF	TGCGCCAGCAGCTTGGGTCGGTCAGGGAACCAAGAGACCCAGTACTTC
.	12	TRBJ2-7	.	TRBV24-1	CATRGRSEEQYF	TGTGCCACCAGAGGGAGGTCGGAGGAGCAGTACTTC
.	15	TRBJ1-2	.	TRBV10-3	CAIGRGQGPNYGYTF	TGTGCCATCGGGAGGGGCCAGGGACCAAACTATGGCTACACCTTC
.	15	TRBJ2-7	TRBD2	TRBV7-2	CASSLGHSGGYEQYF	TGTGCCAGCAGCTTAGGCCATAGCGGGGGCTACGAGCAGTACTTC
.	14	TRBJ2-1	.	TRBV3-1/TRBV3-2	CASSPRGGSGEQFF	TGTGCCAGCAGCCCCCGTGGAGGTAGTGGTGAGCAGTTCTTC
.	16	TRBJ2-5	TRBD1	TRBV9	CASSVGRGLASETQYF	TGTGCCAGCAGCGTAGGTAGGGGGCTAGCCTCTGAGACCCAGTACTTC
.	17	TRBJ2-5	.	TRBV2	CASSLRRLLDSEETQYF	TGTGCCAGCAGTCTTCGGCGATTACTGGACAGTGAAGAGACCCAGTACTTC
.	15	TRBJ1-2	TRBD1	TRBV4-2	CASSQERQGIYGYTF	TGTGCCAGCAGCCAAGAGCGACAGGGAATCTATGGCTACACCTTC
.	16	TRBJ2-3	.	TRBV7-6	CASSLGPAVPTDTQYF	TGTGCCAGCAGCTTAGGCCCAGCGGTCCCCACAGATACGCAGTATTTT
.	16	TRBJ2-7	.	TRBV9	CASSVAGRATSYEQYF	TGTGCCAGCAGCGTAGCTGGCAGGGCCACGTCCTACGAGCAGTACTTC
many	16	TRBJ2-5	.	TRBV5-1	CASSLAGGGGVETQYF	TGCGCCAGCAGCTTGGCCGGCGGAGGGGGCGTAGAGACCCAGTACTTC
.	12	TRBJ1-6	.	TRBV30	CAWSVRNSPLHF	TGTGCCTGGAGTGTTCGGAATTCACCCCTCCACTTT
.	15	TRBJ2-3	.	TRBV5-1	CASSGGAVGTDTQYF	TGCGCCAGCAGCGGGGGCGCGGTAGGCACAGATACGCAGTATTTT
.	16	TRBJ1-3	.	TRBV7-9	CASSLDGKISGNTIYF	TGTGCCAGCAGCTTAGATGGCAAGATCTCTGGAAACACCATATATTTT
few	13	TRBJ2-7	TRBD1	TRBV30	CAWEPGQGYEQYF	TGTGCCTGGGAACCGGGACAGGGCTACGAGCAGTACTTC
.	14	TRBJ1-4	.	TRBV19	CASSMRGRGEKLFF	TGTGCCAGTAGTATGCGGGGGCGCGGTGAAAAACTGTTTTTT
.	14	TRBJ1-3	.	TRBV3-1/TRBV3-2	CASRLGQLGNTIYF	TGTGCCAGCAGACTGGGACAATTAGGAAACACCATATATTTT
.	15	TRBJ2-5	.	TRBV27	CASRGGVAAGETQYF	TGTGCCAGCAGGGGCGGGGTGGCCGCAGGGGAGACCCAGTACTTC
.	15	TRBJ1-1	.	TRBV29-1	CSVPGLRRGDTEAFF	TGCAGCGTCCCGGGACTCCGTCGGGGGGACACTGAAGCTTTCTTT
.	18	TRBJ2-7	.	TRBV11-2	CASSLGGVRGSLTYEQYF	TGTGCCAGCAGCTTAGGGGGAGTCAGGGGCTCCTTAACCTACGAGCAGTACTTC
once	14	TRBJ2-3	.	TRBV11-3	CASSSSEVTDTQYF	TGTGCCAGCAGCTCCAGTGAAGTCACAGATACGCAGTATTTT
.	15	TRBJ2-7	.	TRBV6-5	CASRPRDTDSYEQYF	TGTGCCAGCAGACCCCGGGACACCGACTCCTACGAGCAGTACTTC
.	12	TRBJ1-1	.	TRBV6-4	CASSKPQLEAFF	TGTGCCAGCAGCAAGCCACAGCTCGAAGCTTTCTTT
.	14	TRBJ2-7	.	TRBV9	CASSSSGQYYEQYF	TGTGCCAGCAGCTCGTCTGGTCAGTACTACGAGCAGTACTTC
.	15	TRBJ2-1	TRBD2	TRBV7-3	CASSLTGEGYNEQFF	TGTGCCAGCAGCTTAACCGGGGAGGGCTACAATGAGCAGTTCTTC
.	16	TRBJ2-3	TRBD2	TRBV4-1	CASSQWPRGRTDTQYF	TGCGCCAGCAGCCAATGGCCTCGCGGGAGGACAGATACGCAGTATTTT
.	20	TRBJ2-1	TRBD1	TRBV28	CASSSPLTRDRGRESNEQFF	TGTGCCAGCAGTTCTCCCTTAACCCGGGACAGGGGGCGCGAGTCCAATGAGCAGTTCTTC
.	17	TRBJ2-1	TRBD2	TRBV10-3	CAISEYSGGALSNEQFF	TGTGCCATCAGTGAGTATAGCGGGGGGGCCTTGTCGAATGAGCAGTTCTTC
.	17	TRBJ1-5	TRBD1	TRBV20-1	CSAIDGQGASGNQPQHF	TGCAGTGCTATTGATGGACAGGGGGCTTCTGGCAATCAGCCCCAGCATTTT
once	15	TRBJ2-4	.	TRBV5-1	CASSPPNSAGDIQYF	TGCGCCAGCAGTCCTCCGAATTCGGCCGGGGACATTCAGTACTTC
.	14	TRBJ2-5	.	TRBV30	CAWSGSGVGRAQYF	TGTGCCTGGAGTGGAAGCGGTGTCGGCCGGGCCCAGTACTTC
.	15	TRBJ2-7	.	TRBV10-3	CAISEGGAMRGEQYF	TGTGCCATCAGTGAGGGGGGGGCTATGCGGGGCGAGCAGTACTTC
.	15	TRBJ1-4	.	TRBV18	CASSPGAGESEKLFF	TGTGCCAGCTCACCAGGCGCAGGGGAGAGTGAAAAACTGTTTTTT
.	15	TRBJ2-1	TRBD2	TRBV5-4	CASSSGRNRFNEQFF	TGTGCCTCATCTAGCGGGAGGAATAGATTTAATGAGCAGTTCTTC
.	16	TRBJ2-3	TRBD2	TRBV29-1	CSVEDPSGGGADTQYF	TGCAGCGTTGAAGATCCTAGCGGGGGGGGTGCAGATACGCAGTATTTT
.	15	TRBJ2-4	.	TRBV5-4	CASGSGGPGENIQYF	TGTGCCAGCGGCTCTGGTGGGCCCGGGGAAAACATTCAGTACTTC
.	14	TRBJ2-7	TRBD2	TRBV27	CASSFIREGDEQYF	TGTGCCAGCAGTTTCATCCGGGAGGGAGACGAGCAGTACTTC
.	14	TRBJ2-1	.	TRBV19	CAAAPEAMYNEQFF	TGTGCCGCTGCCCCAGAGGCGATGTACAATGAGCAGTTCTTC
.	15	TRBJ1-6	.	TRBV5-1	CASSPDPGKNSPLHF	TGCGCCAGCAGCCCGGACCCGGGGAAGAATTCACCCCTCCACTTT
.	14	TRBJ1-2	TRBD1	TRBV12-5	CASGLVPTGVGYTF	TGTGCTAGTGGTTTGGTCCCGACAGGGGTAGGCTACACCTTC
.	16	TRBJ2-1	TRBD2	TRBV9	CASSVSGSPARNEQFF	TGTGCCAGCAGCGTAAGCGGGAGCCCCGCGAGGAATGAGCAGTTCTTC
.	15	TRBJ2-1	.	TRBV7-2	CASSSISGINNEQFF	TGTGCCAGCAGCTCCATATCGGGGATCAATAATGAGCAGTTCTTC
.	13	TRBJ1-1	.	TRBV6-6	CATLWGGSSEAFF	TGTGCCACCCTGTGGGGAGGGTCCTCTGAAGCTTTCTTT
.	13	TRBJ1-5	TRBD1	TRBV18	CASSPGTDQPQHF	TGTGCCAGCTCACCAGGGACAGACCAGCCCCAGCATTTT
once	14	TRBJ2-3	TRBD2	TRBV7-8	CASSLTSVADTQYF	TGTGCCAGCAGCTTAACTAGCGTAGCAGATACGCAGTATTTT
.	15	TRBJ1-1	.	TRBV5-1	CASSLQAQLGTEAFF	TGCGCCAGCAGCTTGCAGGCCCAACTTGGCACTGAAGCTTTCTTT
.	15	TRBJ2-3	TRBD1	TRBV7-3	CASSPGTGEGDTQYF	TGTGCCAGCAGCCCGGGAACAGGGGAAGGGGATACGCAGTATTTT
.	17	TRBJ2-2	TRBD2	TRBV4-1	CASSQSPAGGPTGELFF	TGCGCCAGCAGCCAATCCCCAGCGGGAGGGCCTACCGGGGAGCTGTTTTTT
.	15	TRBJ2-1	TRBD2	TRBV9	CASSVEGLAFNEQFF	TGTGCCAGCAGCGTAGAGGGACTAGCGTTCAATGAGCAGTTCTTC
.	15	TRBJ1-1	TRBD1	TRBV7-9	CASSFRQGANSEAFF	TGTGCCAGCAGCTTCAGACAGGGGGCGAATTCTGAAGCTTTCTTT
.	15	TRBJ2-1	.	TRBV19	CASSIKWGWFSEQFF	TGTGCCAGTAGTATTAAGTGGGGCTGGTTTAGTGAGCAGTTCTTC
.	14	TRBJ1-1	.	TRBV5-1	CASRLGVVSTEAFF	TGCGCCAGCAGGTTAGGGGTGGTTTCCACTGAAGCTTTCTTT